What follows are 2 T cell receptor beta chains derived from one specimen sequenced in a study of regulatory T cells in long-lasting Graves disease. The time point: newly diagnosed GD, antithyroid drugs for less than 3 months. Scientists built the TCR library using RNA that was extracted from PBMCs. Construction of the TCR beta libraries employed iRepertoire HTBI primers in conjunction with Arm-PCR of CDR3 regions. TCRdb processed the multiplex PCR reads anew with MiXCR; each CDR3 protein has one entry. The sample has more than 400,000 distinct CDR3 sequences; about a sixth are singletons. These data were also reused for a study on T cells in Graves' hyperthyroidism and ophthalmopathy.

The specimen was peripheral blood mononuclear cells (PBMCs), collected at new diagnosis, from a patient treated with antithyroid drugs. These receptors came from a man in his forties with Graves disease.

In this sample, this clonotype turned up many times. This chain links TRBV28 with TRBJ2-7; D perhaps matches TRBD1 (6 bases). With 5 bases removed from V and 0 bases from J, the gap between germline ends came to 17 bases. This CDR3 contains 16 residues. Germline lookup yields CDR1 MDHEN and CDR2 SYDVKM. CDR3 in DNA: TGTGCCAGCAGTCTAGACCTTGGGACAAACTCCTACGAGCAGTACTTC. Its protein product is CASSLDLGTNSYEQYF.

This chain uses TRBV9 with TRBJ1-2; D not resolved. V lost 0 bases, J lost 4 bases, and 7 bases lay in between. The V gene's germline CDR1 is SGDLS and CDR2 YYNGEE. This CDR3 spans 13 amino acids. DNA for the CDR3: TGTGCCAGCAGCGTAGGAGGGATCTATGGCTACACCTTC. This encodes CASSVGGIYGYTF.